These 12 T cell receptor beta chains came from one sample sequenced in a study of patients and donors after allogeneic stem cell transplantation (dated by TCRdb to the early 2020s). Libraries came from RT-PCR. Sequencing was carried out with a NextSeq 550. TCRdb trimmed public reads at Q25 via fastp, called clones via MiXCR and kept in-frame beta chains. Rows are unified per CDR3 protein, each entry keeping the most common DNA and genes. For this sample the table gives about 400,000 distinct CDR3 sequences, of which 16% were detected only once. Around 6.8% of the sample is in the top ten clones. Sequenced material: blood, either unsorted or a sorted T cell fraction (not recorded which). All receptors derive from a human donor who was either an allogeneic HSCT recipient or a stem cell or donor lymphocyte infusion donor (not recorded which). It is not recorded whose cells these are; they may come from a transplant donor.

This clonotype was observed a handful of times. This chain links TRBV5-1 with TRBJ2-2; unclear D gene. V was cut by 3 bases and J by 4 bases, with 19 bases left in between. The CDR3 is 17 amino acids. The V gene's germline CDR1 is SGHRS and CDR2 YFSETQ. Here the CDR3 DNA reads TGCGCCAGCAGCTCGTCCAAGGGTCCGACCTCCACCGGGGAGCTGTTTTTT. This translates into CASSSSKGPTSTGELFF.

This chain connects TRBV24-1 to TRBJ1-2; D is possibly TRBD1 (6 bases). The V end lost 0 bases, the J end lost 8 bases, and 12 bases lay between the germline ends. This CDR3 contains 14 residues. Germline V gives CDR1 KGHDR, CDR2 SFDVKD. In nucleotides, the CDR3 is TGTGCCACCAGTGATTTGAACAGGGCACACGGCTACACCTTC. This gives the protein CATSDLNRAHGYTF.

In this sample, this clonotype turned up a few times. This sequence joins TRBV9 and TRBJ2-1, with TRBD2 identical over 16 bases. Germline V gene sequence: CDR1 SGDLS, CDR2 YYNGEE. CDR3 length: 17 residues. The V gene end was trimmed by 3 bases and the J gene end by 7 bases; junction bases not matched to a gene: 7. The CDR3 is CASSGGTSGRAGNEQFF. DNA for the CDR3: TGTGCCAGCAGCGGAGGGACTAGCGGGAGGGCCGGGAATGAGCAGTTCTTC.

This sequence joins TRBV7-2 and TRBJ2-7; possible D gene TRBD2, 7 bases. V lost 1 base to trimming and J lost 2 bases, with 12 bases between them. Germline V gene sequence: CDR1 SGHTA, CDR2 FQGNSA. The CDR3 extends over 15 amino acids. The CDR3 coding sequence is TGTGCCAGCAGCTTAGTAGGGGGGGTTACCTACGAGCAGTACTTC. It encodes CASSLVGGVTYEQYF.

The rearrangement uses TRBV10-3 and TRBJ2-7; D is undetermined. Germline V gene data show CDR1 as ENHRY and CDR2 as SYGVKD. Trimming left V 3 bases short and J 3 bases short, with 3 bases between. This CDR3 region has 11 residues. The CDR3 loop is CAISENYEQYF. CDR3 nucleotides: TGTGCCATCAGTGAAAACTACGAGCAGTACTTC.

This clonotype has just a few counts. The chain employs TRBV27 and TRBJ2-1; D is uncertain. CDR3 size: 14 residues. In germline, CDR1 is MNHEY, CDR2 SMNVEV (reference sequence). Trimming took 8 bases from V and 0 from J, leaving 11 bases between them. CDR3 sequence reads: CASAPQSSYNEQFF. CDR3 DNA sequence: TGTGCCAGCGCCCCACAGAGCTCCTACAATGAGCAGTTCTTC.

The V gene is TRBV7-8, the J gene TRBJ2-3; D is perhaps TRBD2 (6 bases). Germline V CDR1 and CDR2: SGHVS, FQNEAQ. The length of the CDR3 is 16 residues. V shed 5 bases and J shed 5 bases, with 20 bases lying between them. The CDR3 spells CASSPTRREREDTQYF. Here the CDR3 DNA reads TGTGCCAGCAGCCCGACCAGACGGGAGCGAGAAGATACGCAGTATTTT.

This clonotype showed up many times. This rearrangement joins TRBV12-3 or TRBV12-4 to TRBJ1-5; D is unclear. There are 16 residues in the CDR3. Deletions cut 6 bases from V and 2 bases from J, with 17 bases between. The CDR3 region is CASSQWAGGGNQPQHF. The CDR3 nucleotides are TGTGCCAGCAGCCAATGGGCAGGAGGAGGCAATCAGCCCCAGCATTTT.

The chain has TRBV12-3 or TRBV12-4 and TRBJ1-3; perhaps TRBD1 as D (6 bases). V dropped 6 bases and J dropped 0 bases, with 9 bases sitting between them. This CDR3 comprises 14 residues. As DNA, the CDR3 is TGTGCCAGCAGGGCGACAGGCTCTGGAAACACCATATATTTT. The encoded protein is CASRATGSGNTIYF.

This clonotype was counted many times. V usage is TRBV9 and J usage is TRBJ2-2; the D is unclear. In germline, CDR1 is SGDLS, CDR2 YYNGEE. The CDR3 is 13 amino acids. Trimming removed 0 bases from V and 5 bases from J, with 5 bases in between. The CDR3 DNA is TGTGCCAGCAGCGTAGGTCCTACCGGGGAGCTGTTTTTT. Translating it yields CASSVGPTGELFF.

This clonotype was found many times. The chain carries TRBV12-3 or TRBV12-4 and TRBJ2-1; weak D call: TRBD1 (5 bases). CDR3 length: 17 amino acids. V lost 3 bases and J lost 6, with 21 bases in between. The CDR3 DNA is TGTGCCAGCAGTTTCTCGTTAGTGGGGCGTAGCAGCAATGAGCAGTTCTTC. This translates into CASSFSLVGRSSNEQFF.

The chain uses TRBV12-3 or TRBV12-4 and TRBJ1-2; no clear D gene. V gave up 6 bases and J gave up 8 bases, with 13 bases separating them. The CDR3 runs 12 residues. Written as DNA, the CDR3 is TGTGCCAGCAGCCCCGACAATTGGGGCTACACCTTC. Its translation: CASSPDNWGYTF.